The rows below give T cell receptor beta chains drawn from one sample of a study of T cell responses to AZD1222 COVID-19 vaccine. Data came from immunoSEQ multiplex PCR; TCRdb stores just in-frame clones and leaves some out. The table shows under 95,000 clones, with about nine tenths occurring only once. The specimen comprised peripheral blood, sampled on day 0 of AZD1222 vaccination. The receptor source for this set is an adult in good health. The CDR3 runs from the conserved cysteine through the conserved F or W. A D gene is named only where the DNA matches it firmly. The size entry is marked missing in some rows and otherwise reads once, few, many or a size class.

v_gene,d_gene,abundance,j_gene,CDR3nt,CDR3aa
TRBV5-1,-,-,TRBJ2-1,TGCGCCAGCAGCTTGTTGTCGATCTCCTACAATGAGCAGTTCTTC,CASSLLSISYNEQFF
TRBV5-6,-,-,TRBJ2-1,TGTGCCAGCAGCTTGGCGGAGAGATCCTACAATGAGCAGTTCTTC,CASSLAERSYNEQFF
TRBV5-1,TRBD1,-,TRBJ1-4,TGCGCCAGCAGTCGGGCTGACAGGGCTGCTAATGAAAAACTGTTTTTT,CASSRADRAANEKLFF
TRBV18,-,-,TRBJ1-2,TGTGCCAGCTCACTCAGACAGAGAGAGAGTACTAACTATGGCTACACCTTC,CASSLRQRESTNYGYTF
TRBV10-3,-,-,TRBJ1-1,TGTGCCATCAGTGAGTCAGAAGGAACAGGGAGGAACACTGAAGCTTTCTTT,CAISESEGTGRNTEAFF
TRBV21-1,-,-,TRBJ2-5,TGTGCCAGCAGCAAAAAGGCCCCTCCGAAGCTGAGGTTGGAGACCCAGTACTTC,CASSKKAPPKLRLETQYF
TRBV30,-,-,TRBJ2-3,TGTGCCTGGAGTTCCCCGGGAAGCACAGATACGCAGTATTTT,CAWSSPGSTDTQYF
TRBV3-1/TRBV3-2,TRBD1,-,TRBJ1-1,TGTGCCAGCAGCCTCGGGACAGTGAACACTGAAGCTTTCTTT,CASSLGTVNTEAFF
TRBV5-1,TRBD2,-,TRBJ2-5,TGCGCCAGCAGCCCTCTAGCGGGAAGGGCCAAAGAGACCCAGTACTTC,CASSPLAGRAKETQYF
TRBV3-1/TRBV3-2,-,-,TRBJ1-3,TGTGCCAGCAGCCAAGAGGGGACGGTACCCACACGGGACACCATATATTTT,CASSQEGTVPTRDTIYF
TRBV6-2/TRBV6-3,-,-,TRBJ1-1,TGTGCCAGCAGTTATCGGCAATTCCTGAACACTGAAGCTTTCTTT,CASSYRQFLNTEAFF
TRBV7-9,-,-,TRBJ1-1,TGTGCCAGCAGCTCAGGGTGGGGGACCCGGGGCACTGAAGCTTTCTTT,CASSSGWGTRGTEAFF
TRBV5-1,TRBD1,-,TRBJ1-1,TGCGCCAGCAGCTCCGGACAGGCGTTGGCTGAAGCTTTCTTT,CASSSGQALAEAFF
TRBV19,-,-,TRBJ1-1,TGTGCCAGTAGCGGGACATCTTACACTGAAGCTTTCTTT,CASSGTSYTEAFF
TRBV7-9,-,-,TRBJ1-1,TGTGCCAGCAGCCCCTCGGGCAACACTGAAGCTTTCTTT,CASSPSGNTEAFF
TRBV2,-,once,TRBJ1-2,TGTGCCAGCAGTGCCCCATTGGATCCGTATGGCTACACCTTC,CASSAPLDPYGYTF
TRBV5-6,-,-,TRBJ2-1,TGTGCCAGCAGCTTTCGGGGTCCGCAGGAGCAGTTCTTC,CASSFRGPQEQFF
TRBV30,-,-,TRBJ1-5,TGTGCCTGGAGTTTTCAGGGCAATCAGCCCCAGCATTTT,CAWSFQGNQPQHF
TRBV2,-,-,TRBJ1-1,TGTGCCAGGGAGCATCCAAAGGACGGAACAACTGAAGCTTTCTTT,CAREHPKDGTTEAFF
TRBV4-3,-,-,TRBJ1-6,TGCGCCAGCAGCCAAGATATATGGGAGGCCTCCTATAATTCACCCCTCCACTTT,CASSQDIWEASYNSPLHF
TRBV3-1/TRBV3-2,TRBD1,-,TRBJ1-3,TGTGCCAGCAGGGCACAGGGGTACTCTGGAAACACCATATATTTT,CASRAQGYSGNTIYF
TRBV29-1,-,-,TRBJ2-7,TGCAGCGTTGTGGAGCGGCCCGGGACCTACGAGCAGTACTTC,CSVVERPGTYEQYF
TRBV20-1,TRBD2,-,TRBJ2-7,TGCAGTGCTAGTTCTAGCGGGGGGGCGGCTGAGCAGTACTTC,CSASSSGGAAEQYF
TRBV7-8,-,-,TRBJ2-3,TGTGCCAGCAGCAAGGAGGGAGAGGGCACAGATACGCAGTATTTT,CASSKEGEGTDTQYF
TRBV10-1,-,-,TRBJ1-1,TGCGCCAGCAGTGTACCTCTCCAGGGGCGACAGATGAACACTGAAGCTTTCTTT,CASSVPLQGRQMNTEAFF
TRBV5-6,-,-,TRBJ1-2,TGTGCCAGCAGCATCTACAGGGAATCGGAGTTC,CASSIYRESEF
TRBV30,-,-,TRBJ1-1,TGTGCCTGGAAAAAGAGGATGAACACTGAAGCTTTCTTT,CAWKKRMNTEAFF
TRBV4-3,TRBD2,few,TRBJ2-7,TGCGCCAGCAGCGCGGGACTAGGACGGGGTGGTGGGCAGTACTTC,CASSAGLGRGGGQYF
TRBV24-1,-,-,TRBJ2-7,TGTGCCACCAGTGGCGGAGGGAACTCCCCTACCTACGAGCAGTACTTC,CATSGGGNSPTYEQYF
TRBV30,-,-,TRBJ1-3,TGTGCCCTAGGGGCAGGGGCGCGAAACACCATATATTTT,CALGAGARNTIYF
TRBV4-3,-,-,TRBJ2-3,TGCGCCAGCAGCCAAGAAAGGGTTGGGGACACGCAGTATTTT,CASSQERVGDTQYF
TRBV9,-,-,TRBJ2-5,TGTGCCAGCAGCGTCAGCCAGGTCCCAAGAGAGACCCAGTACTTC,CASSVSQVPRETQYF
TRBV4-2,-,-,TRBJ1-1,TGTGCCAGCAGCCAATCAGGGGCCCTACCGTACATGAACACTGAAGCTTTCTTT,CASSQSGALPYMNTEAFF
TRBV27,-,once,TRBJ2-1,TGTGCCAGCAGTCCACCTTGGGATGATGAGCAGTTCTTC,CASSPPWDDEQFF
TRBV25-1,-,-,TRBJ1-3,TGTGCCAGCAGTGAACCCGGTGGAAACACCATATATTTT,CASSEPGGNTIYF
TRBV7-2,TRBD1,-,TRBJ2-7,TGTGCCAGCAGCTCGGTTTGGACAGGGCCACTTGAGCAGTACTTC,CASSSVWTGPLEQYF
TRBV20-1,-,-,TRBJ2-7,TGCAGTGCTCAAGCGGACTACGAGCAGTACTTC,CSAQADYEQYF
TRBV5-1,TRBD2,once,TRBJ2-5,TGCGCCAGCAGCTTGGAGGGTAGCGGGAGAGAGACCCAGTACTTC,CASSLEGSGRETQYF
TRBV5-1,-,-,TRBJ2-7,TGCGCCAGCAGCTCGGGCCCCGGCGGCGAGCAGTACTTC,CASSSGPGGEQYF
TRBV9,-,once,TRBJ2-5,TGTGCCAGCAGCGTAGTTCCTGAAGAGACCCAGTACTTC,CASSVVPEETQYF
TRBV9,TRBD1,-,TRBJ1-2,TGTGCCAGCAGCTCATCCGGGACAGGACCTCGGGGCTACACCTTC,CASSSSGTGPRGYTF
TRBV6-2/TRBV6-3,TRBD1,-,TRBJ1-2,TGTGCCAGCAGTTACGGCACAGGGGCCTCAGGCTATGGCTACACCTTC,CASSYGTGASGYGYTF
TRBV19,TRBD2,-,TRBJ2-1,TGTGCCAGCTCCCAACCCGGGACTAGCGGGGCGAATTCCTACAATGAGCAGTTCTTC,CASSQPGTSGANSYNEQFF
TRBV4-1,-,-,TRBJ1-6,TGCGCCAGCAGCCACCCCAGGAGGAGGGTGGATTCACCCCTCCACTTT,CASSHPRRRVDSPLHF
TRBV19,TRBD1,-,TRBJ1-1,TGTGCCAGTAGTCACGACACGACAGGGCTAGGGGGATTGAACACTGAAGCTTTCTTT,CASSHDTTGLGGLNTEAFF
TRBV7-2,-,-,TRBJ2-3,TGTGCCAGCAGCTTAGGGGTCCTCTCCACAGATACGCAGTATTTT,CASSLGVLSTDTQYF